The rows below give T cell receptor beta chains drawn from one sample of a study of blood T cell repertoires in COVID-19. The method was immunoSEQ multiplex PCR; TCRdb's version includes in-frame clones alone and lacks a portion of them. Of about 300,000 clones listed, just over 85% are singletons. The sequencing input was PBMCs or T cells enriched from blood (not recorded which). The receptor source for this set is a woman younger than 30 who had recovered from COVID-19. The CDR3 runs from the conserved cysteine through the conserved F or W. A D gene is named only where the DNA matches it firmly. A row's size may be missing; if present it is once, few, many or a size class.

V gene: TRBV18
J gene: TRBJ1-4
clone size: -
D gene: -
CDR3 DNA: TGTGCCAGTCTCTCGCGGGATGGGGCTGTAGTAGAAGAAAAACTGTTTTTT
CDR3 protein: CASLSRDGAVVEEKLFF

V gene: TRBV2
J gene: TRBJ2-3
clone size: once
D gene: TRBD2
CDR3 DNA: TGTGCCAGCGGATTAGCGGGGACAACAGATACGCAGTATTTT
CDR3 protein: CASGLAGTTDTQYF

V gene: TRBV2
J gene: TRBJ2-6
clone size: -
D gene: -
CDR3 DNA: TGTGCCAGCAGTGAGTTGACGGAGGGGGCCAACGTCCTGACTTTC
CDR3 protein: CASSELTEGANVLTF

V gene: TRBV5-1
J gene: TRBJ1-4
clone size: once
D gene: -
CDR3 DNA: TGCGCCAGCAGGGAGAAGTCGAATGAAAAACTGTTTTTT
CDR3 protein: CASREKSNEKLFF

V gene: TRBV14
J gene: TRBJ2-7
clone size: -
D gene: TRBD2
CDR3 DNA: TGTGCCAGCAGCCGTACTAGCGGAGATACCTACGAGCAGTACTTC
CDR3 protein: CASSRTSGDTYEQYF

V gene: TRBV7-9
J gene: TRBJ1-5
clone size: few
D gene: -
CDR3 DNA: TGTGCCAGCAGCTTAGCGGGATGGGGGCTCCAGCATTTT
CDR3 protein: CASSLAGWGLQHF

V gene: TRBV4-1
J gene: TRBJ2-7
clone size: -
D gene: TRBD2
CDR3 DNA: TGCGCCAGCAGCCAAGATGGCGGGGGAACCCCCTACGAGCAGTACTTC
CDR3 protein: CASSQDGGGTPYEQYF

V gene: TRBV4-1
J gene: TRBJ1-1
clone size: few
D gene: TRBD1
CDR3 DNA: TGCGCCAGCAGCCAAGATTGGACAGGAGGGACTGAAGCTTTCTTT
CDR3 protein: CASSQDWTGGTEAFF

V gene: TRBV3-1/TRBV3-2
J gene: TRBJ2-3
clone size: -
D gene: -
CDR3 DNA: TGTGCCAGCAGCCGTACAGGGAAGGGAGATACGCAGTATTTT
CDR3 protein: CASSRTGKGDTQYF

V gene: TRBV2
J gene: TRBJ2-7
clone size: -
D gene: TRBD2
CDR3 DNA: TGTGCCAGCAGTAAACTAGCGGACTACGAGCAGTACTTC
CDR3 protein: CASSKLADYEQYF

V gene: TRBV7-8
J gene: TRBJ2-7
clone size: -
D gene: -
CDR3 DNA: TGTGCCAGCAGCAAATTAGTTGAGCAGTACTTC
CDR3 protein: CASSKLVEQYF

V gene: TRBV6-6
J gene: TRBJ2-7
clone size: many
D gene: TRBD1
CDR3 DNA: TGTGCCAGCAGCCCCACCAATCGTCCCGGGACAGGGAAGGATATGACCTACGAGCAGTACTTC
CDR3 protein: CASSPTNRPGTGKDMTYEQYF

V gene: TRBV27
J gene: TRBJ2-7
clone size: once
D gene: -
CDR3 DNA: TGTGCCAGCAGGATCAGGGGCGCGGGTTTCTACGAGCAGTACTTC
CDR3 protein: CASRIRGAGFYEQYF

V gene: TRBV5-1
J gene: TRBJ2-4
clone size: -
D gene: -
CDR3 DNA: TGCGCCAGCAGCTTGCTAGGACAGCCTGACCAAAACATTCAGTACTTC
CDR3 protein: CASSLLGQPDQNIQYF

V gene: TRBV11-2
J gene: TRBJ2-3
clone size: -
D gene: TRBD2
CDR3 DNA: TGTGCCAGCAGCTTAGAAGGCGGGGGGCGCTTCACAGATACGCAGTATTTT
CDR3 protein: CASSLEGGGRFTDTQYF

V gene: TRBV7-8
J gene: TRBJ1-3
clone size: -
D gene: -
CDR3 DNA: TGTGCCAGCAGCTTCGTCCAGTCTGGAAACACCATATATTTT
CDR3 protein: CASSFVQSGNTIYF

V gene: TRBV5-1
J gene: TRBJ2-1
clone size: -
D gene: TRBD2
CDR3 DNA: TGCGCCAGCAGCCCCGGGACTAGCGGGAGTAATGAGCAGTTCTTC
CDR3 protein: CASSPGTSGSNEQFF

V gene: TRBV27
J gene: TRBJ1-4
clone size: -
D gene: -
CDR3 DNA: TGTGCCACAACCTCCCTTGGAGCAACTAATGAAAAACTGTTTTTT
CDR3 protein: CATTSLGATNEKLFF

V gene: TRBV2
J gene: TRBJ2-2
clone size: few
D gene: -
CDR3 DNA: TGTGCCAGCATCCGAAGCCCGAACACCGGGGAGCTGTTTTTT
CDR3 protein: CASIRSPNTGELFF

V gene: TRBV24-1
J gene: TRBJ1-1
clone size: -
D gene: -
CDR3 DNA: TGTGCCACCAGTGATTTGGCAGGGCTGAACACTGAAGCTTTCTTT
CDR3 protein: CATSDLAGLNTEAFF

V gene: TRBV27
J gene: TRBJ1-2
clone size: -
D gene: -
CDR3 DNA: TGTGCCAGCAGTGCGGGTACCTGGGACTATGGCTACACCTTC
CDR3 protein: CASSAGTWDYGYTF

V gene: TRBV4-1
J gene: TRBJ2-3
clone size: -
D gene: TRBD1
CDR3 DNA: TGCGCCAGCAGCCAGGACAGGAGCACAGATACGCAGTATTTT
CDR3 protein: CASSQDRSTDTQYF

V gene: TRBV11-1
J gene: TRBJ1-2
clone size: -
D gene: -
CDR3 DNA: TGTGCCAGCAGCCTTACCTGGACATCTTTACGGTGCACCTTC
CDR3 protein: CASSLTWTSLRCTF

V gene: TRBV5-4
J gene: TRBJ2-5
clone size: few
D gene: -
CDR3 DNA: TGTGCCAGCAGCCTGAACGGGGAAACAAGAGGGACCCAGTACTTC
CDR3 protein: CASSLNGETRGTQYF

V gene: TRBV27
J gene: TRBJ2-7
clone size: -
D gene: -
CDR3 DNA: TGTGCCAGCAGTTTATCTCCTGGACACTCCTACGAGCAGTACTTC
CDR3 protein: CASSLSPGHSYEQYF

V gene: TRBV10-3
J gene: TRBJ1-1
clone size: -
D gene: -
CDR3 DNA: TGTGCCATCAGTGAGTCGACGGGGGGCGGAAACACTGAAGCTTTCTTT
CDR3 protein: CAISESTGGGNTEAFF

V gene: TRBV19
J gene: TRBJ1-5
clone size: few
D gene: TRBD1
CDR3 DNA: TGTGCCAGTAGTATAACAGGGGCCAATCAGCCCCAGCATTTT
CDR3 protein: CASSITGANQPQHF

V gene: TRBV6-4
J gene: TRBJ1-2
clone size: -
D gene: -
CDR3 DNA: TGTGCCAGCAGTTCCGGGACTAACTATGGCTACACCTTC
CDR3 protein: CASSSGTNYGYTF

V gene: TRBV30
J gene: TRBJ2-1
clone size: -
D gene: -
CDR3 DNA: TGTGCCTGGAGTGTACTCCATGAGCAGTTCTTC
CDR3 protein: CAWSVLHEQFF

V gene: TRBV6-5
J gene: TRBJ1-3
clone size: -
D gene: -
CDR3 DNA: TGTGCCAGCAGGCCGTACGGGGCTGGAAACACCATATATTTT
CDR3 protein: CASRPYGAGNTIYF

V gene: TRBV29-1
J gene: TRBJ2-7
clone size: -
D gene: TRBD2
CDR3 DNA: TGCAGCGTGGGGGGGGATCGGGAACCCTACGAGCAGTACTTC
CDR3 protein: CSVGGDREPYEQYF

V gene: TRBV2
J gene: TRBJ2-1
clone size: -
D gene: TRBD2
CDR3 DNA: TGTGCCAGCACAGCGGGAGTCAGCTCCTACAATGAGCAGTTCTTC
CDR3 protein: CASTAGVSSYNEQFF

V gene: TRBV7-3
J gene: TRBJ2-2
clone size: -
D gene: TRBD2
CDR3 DNA: TGTGCCAGCAGCCGCCCGGGGGGGGAGGACACCGGGGAGCTGTTTTTT
CDR3 protein: CASSRPGGEDTGELFF

V gene: TRBV11-2
J gene: TRBJ1-4
clone size: -
D gene: -
CDR3 DNA: TGTGCCAGCAGCTTGGGGGGGTGGGAGAATGAAAAACTGTTTTTT
CDR3 protein: CASSLGGWENEKLFF

V gene: TRBV19
J gene: TRBJ1-5
clone size: -
D gene: -
CDR3 DNA: TGTGCCTGCCGCCCGGGACACATTAGCAATCAGCCCCAGCATTTT
CDR3 protein: CACRPGHISNQPQHF

V gene: TRBV5-1
J gene: TRBJ2-5
clone size: -
D gene: -
CDR3 DNA: TGCGCCAGCAGCCGGGAACTAGTATTCCAAGAGACCCAGTACTTC
CDR3 protein: CASSRELVFQETQYF

V gene: TRBV5-4
J gene: TRBJ2-2
clone size: once
D gene: TRBD2
CDR3 DNA: TGTGCCAGCAGCCCTCCAGCGGGGGACACCGGGGAGCTGTTTTTT
CDR3 protein: CASSPPAGDTGELFF

V gene: TRBV28
J gene: TRBJ2-7
clone size: -
D gene: -
CDR3 DNA: TGTGCCAGCAGTTTCAGGGGAGGGTACTACGAGCAGTACTTC
CDR3 protein: CASSFRGGYYEQYF

V gene: TRBV2
J gene: TRBJ1-2
clone size: -
D gene: TRBD1
CDR3 DNA: TGTGCCAGCAGTGGAATCCAGGGGGCGAACTATGGCTACACCTTC
CDR3 protein: CASSGIQGANYGYTF

V gene: TRBV3-1/TRBV3-2
J gene: TRBJ2-7
clone size: -
D gene: -
CDR3 DNA: TGTGCCAGCAGCCAAGGCGGGACCCTCTACGAGCAGTACTTC
CDR3 protein: CASSQGGTLYEQYF